The 16 T cell receptor beta chains below all came from one sample that was sequenced in a study of PD-1 blockade in classical Hodgkin lymphoma. Data came from immunoSEQ multiplex PCR; TCRdb stores just in-frame clones and leaves some out. The table lists 50,000 to 65,000 clones, 88% of them singletons. Each patient experienced a relapse that followed autologous stem cell transplantation, and brentuximab vedotin exposure varied. The sample consisted of peripheral blood mononuclear cells (PBMCs), taken before the second cycle of nivolumab. The source is a human donor with classical Hodgkin lymphoma.

The chain employs TRBV18 and TRBJ1-3; possibly TRBD1 for D (5 bases). With 0 bases removed from V and 2 bases from J, the gap between germline ends came to 14 bases. The CDR3 is 17 residues long. Germline CDR1 KGHSH, CDR2 LQKENI. The CDR3, as DNA: TGTGCCAGCTCACCACCGGGGTTCGACAGCACTGGAAACACCATATATTTT. This sequence encodes CASSPPGFDSTGNTIYF.

The V gene is TRBV15, the J gene TRBJ1-5, with D hard to call. CDR1 is LNHNV, CDR2 YYDKDF, per germline (reference sequence). The CDR3 consists of 14 residues. V gave up 5 bases and J gave up 5 bases, with 13 bases separating them. The CDR3 bases are TGTGCCACCAGCGGGGTCTGGAGAGATCAGCCCCAGCATTTT. It encodes CATSGVWRDQPQHF.

V usage is TRBV2 and J usage is TRBJ1-5; no firm D call. Germline V gene data show CDR1 as SNHLY and CDR2 as FYNNEI. The CDR3 covers 12 residues. V lost 3 bases and J 6 bases, leaving 6 bases between the germline ends. CDR3 sequence reads: CASSESGQPQHF. In DNA form, the CDR3 reads TGTGCCAGCAGTGAGAGCGGTCAGCCCCAGCATTTT.

The chain is built from TRBV5-1 and TRBJ1-2; TRBD1 is a possible D gene (6 bases). V dropped 0 bases and J dropped 9 bases, with 12 bases sitting between them. Per the germline V gene, CDR1 is SGHRS and CDR2 is YFSETQ. The CDR3 loop spans 13 amino acids. Here the CDR3 reads CASSLGQGISYTF. CDR3 nucleotides: TGCGCCAGCAGCTTGGGTCAGGGGATTAGCTACACCTTC.

V gene TRBV5-1 combines with J gene TRBJ1-6, with D tentatively TRBD1 (6 bases). Per germline, CDR1 SGHRS and CDR2 YFSETQ. CDR3 length equals 16 residues. Trimming took 0 bases from V and 8 from J, leaving 15 bases between them. DNA of the CDR3: TGCGCCAGCAGCTTGGAGGCCCAGGGGCTGTATTCACCCCTCCACTTT. Translation: CASSLEAQGLYSPLHF.

The genes are TRBV28 and TRBJ2-7; 12 positions agree with TRBD2. With 5 bases clipped from V and 3 bases from J, the junction kept 2 bases outside the gene matches. The CDR3 has 14 residues. The germline CDR1 and CDR2 sequences are MDHEN and SYDVKM. CDR3 in amino acids: CASSLAGGIYEQYF. The CDR3 DNA sequence: TGTGCCAGCAGTCTAGCGGGGGGGATCTACGAGCAGTACTTC. Looking up the rest from reference TRBV28 and TRBJ2-7 gives the full variable domain: DVKVTQSSRYLVKRTGEKVFLECVQDMDHENMFWYRQDPGLGLRLIYFSYDVKMKEKGDIPEGYSVSREKKERFSLILESASTNQTSMYLCASSLAGGIYEQYFGPGTRLTVT.

This clone was recorded a few times. The V and J genes are TRBV7-9 and TRBJ2-7, with D perhaps given as TRBD1 or TRBD2 (5 bases each). In germline, CDR1 is SEHNR, CDR2 FQNEAQ (reference sequence). The CDR3 has 12 amino acids. V was clipped by 9 bases and J by 1 base, with 10 bases between them. CDR3 nucleotides: TGTGCCAGTGGGGACGGTTCCTACGAGCAGTACTTC. Translation gives CASGDGSYEQYF.

The V call is TRBV4-1, the J call TRBJ2-7; D may be TRBD1 (6 bases). Per germline, CDR1 MGHRA and CDR2 YSYEKL. The CDR3 is 14 amino acids. V was cut by 1 base and J by 2 bases, with 9 bases left in between. Here the CDR3 DNA reads TGCGCCAGCAGCCAAGGACAGGCGCCCTACGAGCAGTACTTC. Translating it yields CASSQGQAPYEQYF.

The chain has TRBV7-9 and TRBJ1-6, with D hard to call. The CDR3 loop spans 13 amino acids. CDR1 SEHNR and CDR2 FQNEAQ come from the germline V gene (reference sequence). V gave up 1 base and J gave up 8 bases, with 6 bases separating them. The CDR3 is CASSLDTDSPLHF. The CDR3 nucleotides are TGTGCCAGCAGCTTAGATACCGATTCACCCCTCCACTTT.

V and J are TRBV5-1 and TRBJ2-3, with 12 positions matching TRBD2. Germline CDR1 reads SGHRS; CDR2 reads YFSETQ. The junction had 4 bases not matched to a gene; V was cut back by 3 bases and J by 5 bases. The CDR3 consists of 15 residues. The CDR3 loop is CASSSLLAGGDTQYF. CDR3 nucleotide sequence: TGCGCCAGCAGCTCCCTACTAGCGGGGGGAGATACGCAGTATTTT. Full variable domain (remainder filled in from reference TRBV5-1 and TRBJ2-3): KAGVTQTPRYLIKTRGQQVTLSCSPISGHRSVSWYQQTPGQGLQFLFEYFSETQRNKGNFPGRFSGRQFSNSRSEMNVSTLELGDSALYLCASSSLLAGGDTQYFGPGTRLTVL.

This chain joins TRBV25-1 and TRBJ2-3; no clear D. From germline, CDR1 is MGHDK and CDR2 SYGVNS. CDR3 length: 13 residues. Between the trimmed V and J ends, which lost 2 bases and 8 bases, there was a span of 11 bases. The CDR3 region has the DNA TGTGCCAGCAGTGAACCCCCCTCGGGTACGCAGTATTTT. The encoded protein is CASSEPPSGTQYF.

The rearrangement joins TRBV7-9 to TRBJ1-4, with 9 bases aligning to TRBD1. CDR1 is SEHNR, CDR2 FQNEAQ, per germline (reference sequence). Trimming removed 5 bases from V and 8 bases from J; junction bases left unmatched: 3. The CDR3 is 13 residues long. CDR3 DNA sequence: TGTGCCAGCAGCCCGACAGGGGGGGAAAAACTGTTTTTT. Translated, it gives CASSPTGGEKLFF.

The V call is TRBV9, the J call TRBJ1-1, with D possibly being TRBD1 (6 bases). Germline V gene sequence: CDR1 SGDLS, CDR2 YYNGEE. Deletions cut 0 bases from V and 0 bases from J, with 6 bases between. The CDR3 totals 14 residues. As DNA, the CDR3 is TGTGCCAGCAGCGTAGGGACAGTGAACACTGAAGCTTTCTTT. This translates into CASSVGTVNTEAFF.

The chain carries TRBV28 and TRBJ1-2; 8 bases map to TRBD1. The CDR3 sequence is 16 residues long. The germline CDR1 and CDR2 sequences are MDHEN and SYDVKM. V was clipped by 7 bases and J by 6 bases; unmatched bases: 16. The CDR3, as DNA: TGTGCCAGCACCTACCCGGCAGGGGGCACCCTCAATGGCTACACCTTC. This sequence encodes CASTYPAGGTLNGYTF.

This sequence joins TRBV28 and TRBJ2-7; the match to TRBD2 covers 10 bases. The CDR3 extends over 15 amino acids. V was clipped by 4 bases and J by 0 bases; unmatched bases: 3. In germline, CDR1 is MDHEN, CDR2 SYDVKM. CDR3 DNA: TGTGCCAGCAGTTCCCAGCGGGGGGGCTCCTACGAGCAGTACTTC. As protein: CASSSQRGGSYEQYF. Full variable domain (remainder filled in from reference TRBV28 and TRBJ2-7): DVKVTQSSRYLVKRTGEKVFLECVQDMDHENMFWYRQDPGLGLRLIYFSYDVKMKEKGDIPEGYSVSREKKERFSLILESASTNQTSMYLCASSSQRGGSYEQYFGPGTRLTVT.

The chain uses TRBV7-9 and TRBJ1-6; no reliable D call. This CDR3 is 13 amino acids long. Germline V gene sequence: CDR1 SEHNR, CDR2 FQNEAQ (reference sequence). The germline V and J ends were trimmed by 5 bases and 7 bases, with 9 bases remaining between them. This CDR3 is CASSPRENSPLHF. The CDR3 DNA sequence: TGTGCCAGCAGCCCACGAGAAAATTCACCCCTCCACTTT.